Listed here are 8 T cell receptor beta chains from one sample, sequenced in a study of blood T cell repertoires in COVID-19. Assay used: immunoSEQ multiplex PCR; TCRdb lists only in-frame clones, some missing. The table has some 390,000 clones, 85% to 90% seen once. Sequencing was done on a sample of PBMCs or T cells enriched from blood (not recorded which). Receptors originate from a woman in her twenties or thirties who had recovered from COVID-19.

The chain combines TRBV24-1 with TRBJ2-7; a possible D gene is TRBD1 (5 bases). Germline lookup yields CDR1 KGHDR and CDR2 SFDVKD. The CDR3 extends over 15 amino acids. The germline V and J ends were trimmed by 12 bases and 6 bases, with 26 bases remaining between them. CDR3 amino acids: CAPRDQGFDLCEQYF. The CDR3 bases are TGTGCCCCCCGAGATCAGGGATTCGATTTGTGCGAGCAGTACTTC.

The CDR3 loop is CASSSGYNEQFF. DNA for the CDR3: TGTGCCAGCAGCTCCGGGTACAATGAGCAGTTCTTC. V gene TRBV12-3 or TRBV12-4 combines with J gene TRBJ2-1; no clear D gene. V shed 6 bases and J shed 4 bases, with 7 bases lying between them. The CDR3 runs 12 residues.

This chain's CDR3 is CATSRAAGVMNNEQFF. The DNA of the CDR3 is TGTGCCACCAGCAGAGCGGCGGGAGTCATGAACAATGAGCAGTTCTTC. The rearrangement uses TRBV15 and TRBJ2-1; TRBD2 aligns across 7 bases. V dropped 1 base and J dropped 5; count of bases not matched to a gene: 8. Germline V gene sequence: CDR1 LNHNV, CDR2 YYDKDF (reference sequence). The CDR3 sequence is 16 residues long.

The V call is TRBV11-2, the J call TRBJ1-1; D unresolved. This CDR3 region has 15 residues. The V and J ends lost 5 bases and 7 bases respectively, with 20 bases between them. CDR1 is SGHAT, CDR2 FQNNGV, per germline. The CDR3, as DNA: TGTGCCAGCAGCCCCCGCCTCGGGTCAGCGAGTGAAGCTTTCTTT. Translating it yields CASSPRLGSASEAFF.

The chain has TRBV18 and TRBJ2-7; D is uncertain. CDR1 KGHSH and CDR2 LQKENI come from the germline V gene. Deletions cut 4 bases from V and 3 bases from J, with 16 bases between. There are 15 residues in the CDR3. This chain's CDR3 is CASSLLQDADYEQYF. Here the CDR3 DNA reads TGTGCCAGCTCACTCCTCCAAGATGCGGACTACGAGCAGTACTTC.

The V call is TRBV6-6, the J call TRBJ1-1; 11 bases line up with TRBD1. The germline V gene encodes CDR1 MNHNY and CDR2 SVGAGI (reference sequence). The trim removed 6 bases at V and 1 base at J, leaving 22 bases unmatched. This CDR3 is 21 amino acids long. The DNA for the CDR3 is TGTGCCAGCAGCTTCCGGGACAGGGGGGAAACGCTAAGGAATCGGAACACTGAAGCTTTCTTT. The encoded protein is CASSFRDRGETLRNRNTEAFF.

CDR3 in amino acids: CSVEPLGGTEAFF. The CDR3 nucleotides are TGCAGCGTTGAACCCCTCGGGGGCACTGAAGCTTTCTTT. The chain employs TRBV29-1 and TRBJ1-1, with D possibly TRBD1 on 5 matching bases. Germline CDR1 SQVTM, CDR2 ANQGSEA. With 2 bases removed from V and 4 bases from J, the gap between germline ends came to 11 bases. This CDR3 is built from 13 residues.

This clone has only a few counts. CDR3 DNA: TGTGCCAGCAGCGCGAGGACAGGGGGCAAGGTTGAAGCTTTCTTT. As protein: CASSARTGGKVEAFF. The chain uses TRBV11-2 and TRBJ1-1; 11 nucleotides align to TRBD1. CDR3 length: 15 residues. V dropped 5 bases and J dropped 7; count of bases not matched to a gene: 9. Germline V gives CDR1 SGHAT, CDR2 FQNNGV. Using reference TRBV11-2 and TRBJ1-1 for the parts outside the CDR3, the full variable domain is EAGVAQSPRYKIIEKRQSVAFWCNPISGHATLYWYQQILGQGPKLLIQFQNNGVVDDSQLPKDRFSAERLKGVDSTLKIQPAKLEDSAVYLCASSARTGGKVEAFFGQGTRLTVV.